This T cell receptor beta chain was captured in a study of immune cell composition in non-small cell lung cancer. Looking at the study overall: Histologic subtype was mainly adenocarcinoma or squamous cell carcinoma. Broader study findings: It was not proven that tumour-reactive clones equal dominant tumour-associated clones. Overall clonality, unlike maximal tumour-associated clone frequency, did not predict TIL reactivity. Tumour-associated clones >0.5% occurred in 25% to 40% of adenocarcinomas, under 85% of squamous.

Normal lung was taken at the farthest possible site, at least 3 cm from tumour. Clones were sequenced by immunoSEQ multiplex PCR, and TCRdb holds only the in-frame ones, with some missing. This sample yields under 2,000 clones, of which around 81% are seen a single time; roughly 22% belongs to the top ten. Comment on this clone: Its antigen is undetermined.

This receptor was taken from a human donor with non-small cell lung cancer. Sequencing used non-adjacent lung tissue.

Here the CDR3 DNA reads TGTGCCACCAGCACTAACAGGGGGATGGCCTACGAGCAGTACTTC. Translated: CATSTNRGMAYEQYF. The rearrangement links TRBV15 to TRBJ2-5, with 8 bases identical to TRBD1. The J call may be wrong; the DNA end is better matched by TRBJ2-7. Germline V CDR1 and CDR2: LNHNV, YYDKDF (reference sequence). This CDR3 is built from 15 residues.